This entry is about one TCR beta chain. Its antigen remains unidentified. This specimen comes from a study of response to subunit inactivated influenza vaccine. Study-wide findings and caveats: A suggestion made by the authors is that each seasonal influenza vaccination recruits few new T cells.

TCRdb redid the calling of the RT-PCR reads with MiXCR, one entry per CDR3 protein. Found here are fewer than 200,000 distinct CDR3 sequences, 9.2% of them singletons; the top ten hold roughly 10%. CDR3 length: 16 amino acids. Trimming removed 1 base at V and 0 bases at J, with 12 bases between. This clonotype originated in a man between 50 and 59 years old who received an inactivated influenza vaccine. Specimen: non-naive T cells sorted from PBMCs, collected on the day of vaccination. The chain links TRBV12-3 or TRBV12-4 to TRBJ2-5, with D tentatively TRBD2 (6 bases). The CDR3 is CASSLGDLRYQETQYF. CDR3 DNA: TGTGCCAGCAGTTTAGGGGACTTGAGGTACCAAGAGACCCAGTACTTC.